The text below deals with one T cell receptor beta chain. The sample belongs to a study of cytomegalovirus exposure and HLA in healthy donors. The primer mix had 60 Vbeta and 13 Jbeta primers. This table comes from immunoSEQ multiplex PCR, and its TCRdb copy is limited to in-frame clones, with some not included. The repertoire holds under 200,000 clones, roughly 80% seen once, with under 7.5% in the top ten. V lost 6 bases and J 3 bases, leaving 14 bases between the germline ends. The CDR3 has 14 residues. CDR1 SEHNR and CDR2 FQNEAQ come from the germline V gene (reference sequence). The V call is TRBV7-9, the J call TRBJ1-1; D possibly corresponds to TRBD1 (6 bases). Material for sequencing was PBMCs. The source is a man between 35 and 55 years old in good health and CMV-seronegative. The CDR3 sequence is CASSPTGRDTEAFF. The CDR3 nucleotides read TGTGCCAGCAGTCCAACAGGGAGAGACACTGAAGCTTTCTTT.